This entry concerns a single TCR beta chain. Its matching antigen is unknown. An end of the junction does not agree with germline; a read error may underlie this. This CDR3 spans 13 amino acids. Germline lookup yields CDR1 MNHEY and CDR2 SVGAGI. The data were obtained in a study of vaccination effects on CD4 cells after COVID-19. Assay: immunoSEQ multiplex PCR; the TCRdb copy retains only in-frame clones and omits some. The repertoire holds around 30,000 clones, with over 55% as singletons. Culturing for roughly 9 days preceded CD4+ T cell isolation. V and J are TRBV6-5 and TRBJ2-7, with D uncertain. The sample here was CD4+ T cells from PBMCs cultured without peptide, taken before COVID-19 vaccination. The clonotype was recovered from a human donor who received a COVID-19 vaccine. The CDR3 loop is CASAEETSNEQYF. In nucleotides, the CDR3 is TGTGCCAGCGCCGAGGAGACCTCCAACGAGCAGTACTTC.